These T cell receptor beta chains were read from a single sample in a study of blood T cell repertoires in COVID-19. TCRdb keeps only in-frame clones here, not all; method: immunoSEQ multiplex PCR. The table includes fewer than 75,000 clones, approximately 75% detected once. The sample taken for sequencing was peripheral blood. The receptors derive from an older woman with acute or convalescent COVID-19. Each CDR3 is given with its conserved first and last residue. D genes are given only for firm matches. Only some rows state a clone size, as once, few, many or a class for expanded clones.

CASSSRGDRVNIQYF TGTGCCAGCAGCTCTAGAGGGGACAGGGTAAACATTCAGTACTTC TRBD1 TRBJ2-4 - 15 TRBV9
CASSPMAHQPQHF TGTGCCAGCAGCCCCATGGCCCATCAGCCCCAGCATTTT - TRBJ1-5 - 13 TRBV12-3/TRBV12-4
CASSQARTPSYEQYF TGTGCCAGCAGCCAAGCAAGGACACCCTCCTACGAGCAGTACTTC - TRBJ2-7 - 15 TRBV4-2
CAVGDWRSGANVLTF TGTGCCGTTGGGGACTGGAGGTCGGGGGCCAACGTCCTGACTTTC - TRBJ2-6 - 15 TRBV28
CASSQDDAASIYF TGCGCCAGCAGCCAAGATGATGCAGCGTCCATATATTTT - TRBJ1-3 - 13 TRBV4-3
CASSPYGGTPYEQYF TGTGCCAGCAGCCCGTACGGCGGCACTCCCTACGAGCAGTACTTC - TRBJ2-7 - 15 TRBV9
CASSPTDRENEQFF TGTGCCAGCTCACCGACGGACAGGGAGAATGAGCAGTTCTTC TRBD1 TRBJ2-1 - 14 TRBV18
CASSSGTGNSKTQYF TGTGCCAGTAGTAGCGGGACAGGGAACTCAAAGACCCAGTACTTC TRBD1 TRBJ2-5 - 15 TRBV19
CASSREHRAVHNEQFF TGTGCCAGCAGCCGAGAGCACAGGGCCGTACACAATGAGCAGTTCTTC - TRBJ2-1 - 16 TRBV4-2
CASSPSAPSADTDTQYF TGTGCCAGCTCACCCTCAGCCCCCAGCGCAGACACAGATACGCAGTATTTT - TRBJ2-3 - 17 TRBV18
CASSEALSVLYEQYF TGTGCCAGCAGTGAAGCGCTTAGCGTACTCTACGAGCAGTACTTC - TRBJ2-7 - 15 TRBV2
CASSSQTGNTIYF TGTGCCAGCAGTTCCCAAACTGGAAACACCATATATTTT - TRBJ1-3 few 13 TRBV12-3/TRBV12-4
CASSFSRRVNTF TGTGCCAGCAGTTTTTCGCGGCGGGTTAACACCTTC - TRBJ1-2 - 12 TRBV12-3/TRBV12-4
CATSRDIGGVTEAFF TGTGCCACCAGCAGAGATATAGGCGGGGTGACTGAAGCTTTCTTT - TRBJ1-1 - 15 TRBV15
CASSLVGPGDEQYF TGTGCCAGCAGCTTAGTCGGTCCGGGGGACGAGCAGTACTTC - TRBJ2-7 many 14 TRBV7-2
CASSEWGGGYNSPLHF TGTGCCAGCAGTGAATGGGGGGGAGGCTATAATTCACCCCTCCACTTT - TRBJ1-6 few 16 TRBV6-1
CASSSTGDSYEQYF TGTGCCAGCAGTTCAACAGGGGACTCCTACGAGCAGTACTTC TRBD1 TRBJ2-7 - 14 TRBV6-5
CASSMRPALTFF TGTGCCAGTAGTATGCGGCCCGCGTTGACTTTCTTT - TRBJ1-1 - 12 TRBV19
CASSPQGNEQFF TGTGCCAGCAGCCCACAGGGTAATGAGCAGTTCTTC - TRBJ2-1 - 12 TRBV9
CASSPGGIVYGYTF TGTGCCAGCAGCCCAGGGGGGATCGTCTATGGCTACACCTTC TRBD1 TRBJ1-2 - 14 TRBV11-2
CASSRGGVNTEAFF TGCGCCAGCAGCCGGGGTGGTGTGAACACTGAAGCTTTCTTT - TRBJ1-1 - 14 TRBV5-1
CASTSGSPRKLFF TGTGCCAGCACCTCCGGGTCCCCTAGGAAACTGTTTTTT - TRBJ1-4 once 13 TRBV28
CASSQGLGASSYEQYF TGCGCCAGCAGCCAAGGTTTAGGGGCCTCTTCCTACGAGCAGTACTTC - TRBJ2-7 - 16 TRBV5-1
CASHTGFNSPLHF TGTGCCAGCCATACAGGGTTTAATTCACCCCTCCACTTT - TRBJ1-6 - 13 TRBV28
CASSGTGPYEQYF TGTGCCAGCAGCGGGACAGGGCCCTACGAGCAGTACTTC TRBD1 TRBJ2-7 - 13 TRBV6-2/TRBV6-3
CASSSRTGGETQYF TGTGCCAGCAGTTCCCGGACAGGGGGAGAGACCCAGTACTTC TRBD1 TRBJ2-5 - 14 TRBV7-9
CASSLRDRPNYGYTF TGTGCCAGCAGCCTCCGGGACAGGCCTAACTATGGCTACACCTTC TRBD1 TRBJ1-2 once 15 TRBV7-2
CASSVGGGGVYEQYF TGTGCCAGCAGCGTAGGAGGGGGAGGGGTTTACGAGCAGTACTTC - TRBJ2-7 - 15 TRBV9
CASSSGQGGTSTDTQYF TGCGCCAGCAGCTCCGGACAGGGAGGGACTAGCACAGATACGCAGTATTTT - TRBJ2-3 - 17 TRBV5-1
CASSELGTGELFF TGTGCCAGCAGTGAACTCGGGACCGGGGAGCTGTTTTTT - TRBJ2-2 few 13 TRBV25-1
CASSDQQSSYNSPLHF TGTGCCAGCAGCGACCAACAGAGCTCCTATAATTCACCCCTCCACTTT - TRBJ1-6 - 16 TRBV5-5
CASSERAPRGTDTQYF TGTGCCAGCAGCGAAAGGGCCCCCAGGGGAACAGATACGCAGTATTTT - TRBJ2-3 - 16 TRBV21-1
CASSLAGYSEQYF TGTGCCAGCAGCTTAGCAGGCTATTCCGAGCAGTACTTC - TRBJ2-7 - 13 TRBV11-2
CASSSPDQPQHF TGTGCCAGCTCGAGCCCCGATCAGCCCCAGCATTTT - TRBJ1-5 few 12 TRBV18
CASRDRLMNTEAFF TGTGCCTCCCGGGACAGATTAATGAACACTGAAGCTTTCTTT TRBD1 TRBJ1-1 - 14 TRBV6-5
CASSPGTQDFYEQYF TGTGCCAGCAGCCCCGGGACACAAGATTTCTACGAGCAGTACTTC - TRBJ2-7 - 15 TRBV6-5
CATHRGGGQPFYGYTF TGTGCCACCCATCGAGGGGGCGGACAGCCTTTCTATGGCTACACCTTC TRBD1 TRBJ1-2 - 16 TRBV19
CASTLHNTGNTIYF TGTGCCAGTACTTTACACAACACTGGAAACACCATATATTTT - TRBJ1-3 - 14 TRBV19
CASRGGVTNTEAFF TGTGCCAGTAGGGGGGGAGTTACGAACACTGAAGCTTTCTTT - TRBJ1-1 - 14 TRBV19
CASSRQGAGGYNEQFF TGTGCCAGCAGTCGACAGGGGGCAGGGGGATACAATGAGCAGTTCTTC TRBD1 TRBJ2-1 once 16 TRBV6-4
CASSEFGQNYEQYF TGTGCCAGCAGTGAATTTGGACAGAACTACGAGCAGTACTTC - TRBJ2-7 - 14 TRBV2
CASSREETGRGNTIYF TGCGCCAGCAGCAGAGAAGAGACAGGGAGGGGAAACACCATATATTTT TRBD1 TRBJ1-3 - 16 TRBV5-1
CASRPGQVPGANVLTF TGTGCCAGCAGACCGGGACAGGTTCCGGGGGCCAACGTCCTGACTTTC TRBD1 TRBJ2-6 - 16 TRBV7-6
CASSDGTSGGASYEQYF TGTGCCAGCAGTGACGGAACTAGCGGGGGCGCCTCCTACGAGCAGTACTTC TRBD2 TRBJ2-7 - 17 TRBV2
CATSGEINTGELFF TGTGCCACCTCCGGGGAGATCAACACCGGGGAGCTGTTTTTT - TRBJ2-2 few 14 TRBV6-5
CASGDRGTFGANVLTF TGTGCCAGTGGGGACAGGGGGACGTTTGGGGCCAACGTCCTGACTTTC TRBD1 TRBJ2-6 - 16 TRBV19
CASSSPGGTNEKLFF TGTGCCAGCAGCTCCCCCGGGGGAACTAATGAAAAACTGTTTTTT - TRBJ1-4 once 15 TRBV9
CASRRPGQGAFGNTIYF TGTGCCAGTAGGCGTCCGGGACAGGGGGCATTCGGAAACACCATATATTTT TRBD1 TRBJ1-3 - 17 TRBV19
CASSVRLAKDTQYF TGTGCCAGCAGCGTAAGACTAGCAAAAGATACGCAGTATTTT TRBD2 TRBJ2-3 - 14 TRBV9